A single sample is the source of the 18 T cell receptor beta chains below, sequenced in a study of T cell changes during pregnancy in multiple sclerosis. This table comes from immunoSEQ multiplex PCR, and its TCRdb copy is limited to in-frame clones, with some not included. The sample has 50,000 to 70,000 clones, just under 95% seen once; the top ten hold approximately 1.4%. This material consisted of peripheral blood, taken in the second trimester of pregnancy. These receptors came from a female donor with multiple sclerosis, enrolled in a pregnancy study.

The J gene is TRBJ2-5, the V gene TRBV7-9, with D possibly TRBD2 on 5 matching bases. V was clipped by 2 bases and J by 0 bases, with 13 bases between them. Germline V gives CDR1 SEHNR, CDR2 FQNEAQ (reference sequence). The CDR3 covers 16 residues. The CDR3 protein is CASSLFSTRDQETQYF. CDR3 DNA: TGTGCCAGCAGCTTATTCAGCACTAGAGACCAAGAGACCCAGTACTTC.

CDR3 coding DNA: TGTGCCAGTAGTACCCAGGACATTTATCAGCCCCAGCATTTT. This encodes CASSTQDIYQPQHF. The rearrangement joins TRBV19 to TRBJ1-5; D possibly corresponds to TRBD1 (5 bases). There are 14 residues in the CDR3. Between the trimmed V and J ends, which lost 4 bases and 5 bases, there was a span of 12 bases. CDR1 is LNHDA, CDR2 SQIVND, per germline (reference sequence).

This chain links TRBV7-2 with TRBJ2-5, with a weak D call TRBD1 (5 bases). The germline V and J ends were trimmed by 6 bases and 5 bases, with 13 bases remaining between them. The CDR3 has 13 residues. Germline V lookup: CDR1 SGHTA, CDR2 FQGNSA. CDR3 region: CASSYQGQETQYF. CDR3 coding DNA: TGTGCCAGCAGTTACCAGGGTCAGGAGACCCAGTACTTC.

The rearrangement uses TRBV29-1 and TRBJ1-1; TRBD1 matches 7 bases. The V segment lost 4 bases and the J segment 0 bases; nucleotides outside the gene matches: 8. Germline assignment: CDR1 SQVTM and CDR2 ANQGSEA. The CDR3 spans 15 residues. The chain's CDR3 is CSVGWDSLMNTEAFF. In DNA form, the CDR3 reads TGCAGCGTTGGGTGGGACAGCCTTATGAACACTGAAGCTTTCTTT.

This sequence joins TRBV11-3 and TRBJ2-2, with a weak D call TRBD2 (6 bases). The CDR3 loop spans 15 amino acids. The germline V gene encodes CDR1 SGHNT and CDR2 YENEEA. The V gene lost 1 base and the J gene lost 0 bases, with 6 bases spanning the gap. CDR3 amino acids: CASSLGGANTGELFF. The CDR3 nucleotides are TGTGCCAGCAGCTTAGGCGGGGCGAACACCGGGGAGCTGTTTTTT.

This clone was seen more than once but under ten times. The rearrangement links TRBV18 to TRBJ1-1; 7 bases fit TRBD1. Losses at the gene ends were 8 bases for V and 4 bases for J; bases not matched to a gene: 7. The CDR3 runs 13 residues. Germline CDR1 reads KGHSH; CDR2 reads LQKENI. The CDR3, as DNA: TGTGCCAGCGGGACAGATAGGAGCACTGAAGCTTTCTTT. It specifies CASGTDRSTEAFF. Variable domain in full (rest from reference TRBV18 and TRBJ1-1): NAGVMQNPRHLVRRRGQEARLRCSPMKGHSHVYWYRQLPEEGLKFMVYLQKENIIDESGMPKERFSAEFPKEGPSILRIQQVVRGDSAAYFCASGTDRSTEAFFGQGTRLTVV.

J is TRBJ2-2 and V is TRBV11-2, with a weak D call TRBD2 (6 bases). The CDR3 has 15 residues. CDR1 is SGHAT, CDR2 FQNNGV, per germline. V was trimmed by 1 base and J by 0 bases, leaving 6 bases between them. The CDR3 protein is CASSLVAANTGELFF. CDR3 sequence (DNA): TGTGCCAGCAGCTTAGTAGCGGCGAACACCGGGGAGCTGTTTTTT.

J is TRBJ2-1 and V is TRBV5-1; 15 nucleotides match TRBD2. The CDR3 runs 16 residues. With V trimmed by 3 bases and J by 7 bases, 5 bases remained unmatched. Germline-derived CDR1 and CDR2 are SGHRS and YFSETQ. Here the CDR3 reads CASSWGGTSGRNEQFF. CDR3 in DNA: TGCGCCAGCAGCTGGGGGGGGACTAGCGGGAGGAATGAGCAGTTCTTC.

The CDR3 sequence: CASSSHGTGGFDEQYF. For the CDR3, the DNA is TGTGCCAGCAGTTCCCATGGGACAGGGGGGTTCGACGAGCAGTACTTC. This chain connects TRBV28 to TRBJ2-7; 11 nucleotides align to TRBD1. V shed 4 bases, J shed 5 bases, and the junction held 10 bases outside the gene matches. The CDR3 runs to 16 residues. Germline CDR1 reads MDHEN; CDR2 reads SYDVKM.

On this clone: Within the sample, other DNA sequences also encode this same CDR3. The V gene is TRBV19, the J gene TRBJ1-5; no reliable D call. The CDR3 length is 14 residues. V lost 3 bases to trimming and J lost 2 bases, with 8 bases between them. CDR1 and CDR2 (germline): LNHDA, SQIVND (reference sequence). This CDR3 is CASSIRVGNQPQHF. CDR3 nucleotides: TGTGCCAGTAGTATCCGGGTTGGCAATCAGCCCCAGCATTTT.

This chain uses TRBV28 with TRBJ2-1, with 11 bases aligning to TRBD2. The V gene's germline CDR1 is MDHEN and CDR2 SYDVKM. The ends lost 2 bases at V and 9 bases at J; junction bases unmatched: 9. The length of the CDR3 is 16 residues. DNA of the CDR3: TGTGCCAGCAGTTTAAGTACTAGCGGGAGTAGGGGTGAGCAGTTCTTC. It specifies CASSLSTSGSRGEQFF.

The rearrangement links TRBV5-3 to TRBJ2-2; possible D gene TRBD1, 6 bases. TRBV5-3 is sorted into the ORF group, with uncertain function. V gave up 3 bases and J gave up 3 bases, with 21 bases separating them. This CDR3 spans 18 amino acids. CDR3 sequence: CARSSRQEPILDTGELFF. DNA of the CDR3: TGTGCCAGAAGCTCCAGACAGGAGCCTATTCTTGACACCGGGGAGCTGTTTTTT.

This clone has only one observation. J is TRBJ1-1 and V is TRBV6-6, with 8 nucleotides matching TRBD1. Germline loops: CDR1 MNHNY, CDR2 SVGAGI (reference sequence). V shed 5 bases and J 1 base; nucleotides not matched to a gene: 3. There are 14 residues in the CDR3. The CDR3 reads CASSVQGGNTEAFF. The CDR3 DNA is TGTGCCAGCAGTGTACAGGGGGGGAACACTGAAGCTTTCTTT.

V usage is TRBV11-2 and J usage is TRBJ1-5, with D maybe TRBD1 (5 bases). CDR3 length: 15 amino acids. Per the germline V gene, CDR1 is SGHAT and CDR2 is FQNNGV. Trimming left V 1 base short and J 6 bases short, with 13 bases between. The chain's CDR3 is CASSLGQGWGQPQHF. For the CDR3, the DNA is TGTGCCAGCAGCTTAGGGCAGGGCTGGGGTCAGCCCCAGCATTTT.

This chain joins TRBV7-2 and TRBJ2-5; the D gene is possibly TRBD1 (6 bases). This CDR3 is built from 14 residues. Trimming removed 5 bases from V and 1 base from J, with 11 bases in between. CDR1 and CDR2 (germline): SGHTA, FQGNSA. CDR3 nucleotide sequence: TGTGCCAGCAGCAAGGACAGCCTCCAAGAGACCCAGTACTTC. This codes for CASSKDSLQETQYF.

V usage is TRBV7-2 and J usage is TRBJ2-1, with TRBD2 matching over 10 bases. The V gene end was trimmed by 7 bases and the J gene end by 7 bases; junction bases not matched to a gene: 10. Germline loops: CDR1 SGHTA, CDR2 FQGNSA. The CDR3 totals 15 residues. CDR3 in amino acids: CASTNPPGLANEQFF. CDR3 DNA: TGTGCCAGCACCAACCCCCCGGGACTAGCGAATGAGCAGTTCTTC.

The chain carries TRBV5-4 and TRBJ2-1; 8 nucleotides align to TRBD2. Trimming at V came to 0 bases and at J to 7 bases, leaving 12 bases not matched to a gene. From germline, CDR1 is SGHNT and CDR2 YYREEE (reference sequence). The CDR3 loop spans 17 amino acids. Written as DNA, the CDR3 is TGTGCCAGCAGCTTGGGCGGGCAAGCGGGAGTAGGAAATGAGCAGTTCTTC. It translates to CASSLGGQAGVGNEQFF.

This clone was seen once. CDR3 DNA: TGTGCCGGGACTAGTATCGCTACAGATACGCAGTATTTT. Its translation: CAGTSIATDTQYF. V usage is TRBV30 and J usage is TRBJ2-3; 8 bases align to TRBD2. Trimming at V came to 8 bases and at J to 3 bases, leaving 7 bases not matched to a gene. Germline V gene sequence: CDR1 GTSNPN, CDR2 SVGIG (reference sequence). The CDR3 runs 13 residues.